This T cell receptor beta chain was profiled in a study of Graves' ophthalmopathy and Graves' hyperthyroidism. This CDR3 contains 15 residues. CDR1 ENHRY and CDR2 SYGVKD come from the germline V gene. This clonotype has only a few counts. At one of its ends the junction is not consistent with the germline gene, which may arise from a read error. RNA transcripts served as template for amplifying TCR beta CDR3 sequences. The first-round RT-PCR employed HTBI primers together with the Qiagen OneStep RT-PCR kit. A multiplex PCR was then performed as the second round. MiXCR was run by TCRdb on the multiplex PCR reads, yielding one entry per CDR3 protein. The sample lists approximately 700,000 distinct CDR3 sequences, around 40% seen once, with approximately 43% in the top ten.

Specimen: peripheral blood. This TCR derives from an adult man with Graves' ophthalmopathy. The V gene is TRBV10-3, the J gene TRBJ1-6; 9 nucleotides align to TRBD1. This CDR3 reads CASSRRQGGTSPLHF. CDR3 DNA: TGTGCCAGCAGTCGCAGACAGGGGGGAACTTCACCCCTCCACTTT.